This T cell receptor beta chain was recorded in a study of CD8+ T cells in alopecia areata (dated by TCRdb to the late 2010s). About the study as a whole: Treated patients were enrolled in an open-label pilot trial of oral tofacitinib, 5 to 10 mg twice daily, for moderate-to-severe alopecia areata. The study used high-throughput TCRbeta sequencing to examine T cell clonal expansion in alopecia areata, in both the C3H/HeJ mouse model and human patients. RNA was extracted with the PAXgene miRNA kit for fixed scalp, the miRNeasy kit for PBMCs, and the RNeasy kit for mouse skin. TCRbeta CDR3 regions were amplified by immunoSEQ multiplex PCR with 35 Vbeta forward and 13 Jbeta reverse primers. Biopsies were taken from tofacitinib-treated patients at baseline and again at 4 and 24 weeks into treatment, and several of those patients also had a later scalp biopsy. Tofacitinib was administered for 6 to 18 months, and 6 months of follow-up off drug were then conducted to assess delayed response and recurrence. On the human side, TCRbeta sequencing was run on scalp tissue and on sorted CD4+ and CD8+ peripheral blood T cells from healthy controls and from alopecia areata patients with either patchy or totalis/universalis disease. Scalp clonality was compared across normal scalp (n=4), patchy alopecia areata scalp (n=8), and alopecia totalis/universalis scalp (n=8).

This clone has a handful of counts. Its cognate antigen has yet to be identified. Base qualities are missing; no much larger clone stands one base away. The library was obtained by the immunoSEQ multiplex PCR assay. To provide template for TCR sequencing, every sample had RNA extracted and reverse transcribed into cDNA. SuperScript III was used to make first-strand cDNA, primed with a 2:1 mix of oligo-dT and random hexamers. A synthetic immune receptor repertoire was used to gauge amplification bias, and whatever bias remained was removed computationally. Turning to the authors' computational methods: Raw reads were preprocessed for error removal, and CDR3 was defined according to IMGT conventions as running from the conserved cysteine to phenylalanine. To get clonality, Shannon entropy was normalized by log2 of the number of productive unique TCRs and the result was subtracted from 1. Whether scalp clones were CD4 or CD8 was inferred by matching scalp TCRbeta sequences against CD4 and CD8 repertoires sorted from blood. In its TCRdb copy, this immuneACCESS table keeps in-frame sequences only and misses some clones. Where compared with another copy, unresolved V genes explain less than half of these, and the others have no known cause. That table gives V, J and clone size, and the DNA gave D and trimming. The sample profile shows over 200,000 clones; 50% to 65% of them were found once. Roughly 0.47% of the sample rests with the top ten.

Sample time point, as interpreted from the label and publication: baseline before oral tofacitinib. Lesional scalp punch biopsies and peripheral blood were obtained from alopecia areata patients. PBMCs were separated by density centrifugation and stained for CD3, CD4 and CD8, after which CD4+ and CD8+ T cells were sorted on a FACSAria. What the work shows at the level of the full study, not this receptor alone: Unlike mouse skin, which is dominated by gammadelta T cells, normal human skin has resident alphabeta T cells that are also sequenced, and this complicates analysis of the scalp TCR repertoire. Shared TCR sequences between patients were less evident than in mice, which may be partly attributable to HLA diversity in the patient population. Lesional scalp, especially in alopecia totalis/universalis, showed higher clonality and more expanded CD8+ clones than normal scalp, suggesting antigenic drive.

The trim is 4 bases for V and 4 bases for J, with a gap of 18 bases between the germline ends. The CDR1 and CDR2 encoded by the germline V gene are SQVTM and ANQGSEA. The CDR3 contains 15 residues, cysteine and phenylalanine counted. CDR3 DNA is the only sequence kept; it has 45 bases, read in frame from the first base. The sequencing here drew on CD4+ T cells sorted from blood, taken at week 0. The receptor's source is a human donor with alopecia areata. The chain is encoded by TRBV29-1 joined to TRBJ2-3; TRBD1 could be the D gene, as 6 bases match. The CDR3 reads CSVATRADRADTQYF. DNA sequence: TGCAGCGTTGCCACCCGAGCGGACAGAGCAGATACGCAGTATTTT.